The 32 T cell receptor beta chains in this list originate from one sample, sequenced in a study of monozygotic twins with inflammatory bowel disease (dated by TCRdb to the late 2010s). The library was generated by 5' RACE. The run used an Illumina HiSeq 2500. The reads went through TCRdb reprocessing, and each CDR3 protein sequence gets one entry with no DNA. This sample's table lists about 350,000 distinct CDR3 sequences. The top ten clonotypes cover around 2% of the sample. The sequencing input was blood. These TCRs come from a human donor with ulcerative colitis or Crohn's disease, or a healthy co-twin of an affected twin (not recorded which).

CDR3 protein: CASSMGGGTGSGEKLFF. The V and J genes are TRBV5-4 and TRBJ1-4; TCRdb's D call of TRBD1 is untestable without DNA. Germline CDR1 and CDR2: SGHNT and YYREEE (reference sequence). The CDR3 sequence is 17 residues long. Complete variable domain (other parts from reference TRBV5-4 and TRBJ1-4): ETGVTQSPTHLIKTRGQQVTLRCSSQSGHNTVSWYQQALGQGPQFIFQYYREEENGRGNFPPRFSGLQFPNYSSELNVNALELDDSALYLCASSMGGGTGSGEKLFFGSGTQLSVL.

The chain links TRBV3-1 to TRBJ2-1; TCRdb's D call, TRBD2, is unchecked because there is no DNA. This CDR3 spans 17 amino acids. Germline values: CDR1 LGHDT, CDR2 YNNKEL (reference sequence). The CDR3: CASSQVSPSGGWNEQFF.

The chain employs TRBV20-1 and TRBJ2-3; absent DNA, TCRdb's TRBD2 call cannot be checked. Germline V CDR1 and CDR2: DFQATT, SNEGSKA (reference sequence). The CDR3 is 14 amino acids. CDR3: CSASKEGSSDTQYF.

The chain employs TRBV5-4 and TRBJ1-1; absent DNA, TCRdb's TRBD1 call cannot be checked. Germline loops: CDR1 SGHNT, CDR2 YYREEE (reference sequence). CDR3 length: 15 amino acids. CDR3 sequence: CASSEAGTGGTEAFF.

CDR3 protein: CSARDTERGGNEQFF. The chain has TRBV20-1 and TRBJ2-1; the TCRdb D gene call, TRBD2, has no DNA to confirm it. CDR3 length equals 15 residues. Germline V gene sequence: CDR1 DFQATT, CDR2 SNEGSKA (reference sequence).

The chain is built from TRBV20-1 and TRBJ2-1; the D gene TCRdb calls, TRBD1, cannot be checked with no DNA. This CDR3 region has 13 residues. Germline V gene data show CDR1 as DFQATT and CDR2 as SNEGSKA (reference sequence). The CDR3 loop reads CSVLDRVYNEQFF.

J is TRBJ2-7 and V is TRBV7-9; lacking DNA, the TRBD2 call made by TCRdb goes unchecked. The CDR3 has 17 residues. Germline V gives CDR1 SEHNR, CDR2 FQNEAQ (reference sequence). CDR3: CASSLVGGGITTYEQYF.

The gene calls are TRBV15 and TRBJ2-3; TCRdb's D gene call, TRBD2, goes unchecked for lack of DNA. This CDR3 has 13 residues. The germline V gene has CDR1 LNHNV and CDR2 YYDKDF (reference sequence). CDR3 protein: CATSRGPADTQYF.

The CDR3 protein is CASSLGSSVGEQFF. This rearrangement joins TRBV7-7 to TRBJ2-1; the D call from TCRdb, TRBD2, cannot be confirmed without DNA. Germline assignment: CDR1 SSHAT and CDR2 FNYEAQ (reference sequence). The CDR3 loop spans 14 amino acids.

The gene calls are TRBV29-1 and TRBJ1-2; TCRdb's D gene call, TRBD1, goes unchecked for lack of DNA. From germline, CDR1 is SQVTM and CDR2 ANQGSEA. The CDR3 runs 13 residues. Here the CDR3 reads CSPPPGFFAGYTF.

The chain couples TRBV10-1 to TRBJ2-1; TCRdb names TRBD2, which stays unverified in the absence of DNA. This CDR3 has 17 residues. Germline-derived CDR1 and CDR2 are WNHNN and SYGVQD (reference sequence). The CDR3 here is CASSELAGGGSYNEQFF.

The rearrangement uses TRBV21-1 and TRBJ2-5; absent DNA, TCRdb's TRBD2 call cannot be checked. TRBV21-1 is tagged as a pseudogene. CDR3 length equals 14 residues. CDR3 loop: CASSKVGTEETQYF.

The chain employs TRBV20-1 and TRBJ2-1; as DNA is missing, the TRBD1 call by TCRdb cannot be tested. The CDR3 contains 13 residues. Germline V lookup: CDR1 DFQATT, CDR2 SNEGSKA (reference sequence). CDR3 loop: CSAERDRGNEQFF.

The chain's CDR3 is CASSLRLAGANVLTF. This chain links TRBV7-9 with TRBJ2-6; as DNA is missing, the TRBD2 call by TCRdb cannot be tested. The CDR3 runs to 15 residues. CDR1 and CDR2 from the germline V gene are SEHNR and FQNEAQ (reference sequence).

This chain links TRBV24-1 with TRBJ2-1; as DNA is missing, the TRBD2 call by TCRdb cannot be tested. CDR1 is KGHDR and CDR2 is SFDVKD in the germline V gene. The CDR3 consists of 16 residues. The CDR3 sequence: CATSDLGGAAYNEQFF.

The chain employs TRBV20-1 and TRBJ1-5. The germline V gene encodes CDR1 DFQATT and CDR2 SNEGSKA (reference sequence). The CDR3 is made up of 12 amino acids. CDR3 amino acids: CSARAADQPQHF.

V usage is TRBV7-9 and J usage is TRBJ1-2; TCRdb's D call, TRBD1, is unchecked because there is no DNA. Germline V lookup: CDR1 SEHNR, CDR2 FQNEAQ (reference sequence). This CDR3 comprises 15 residues. This CDR3 is CASSFQTGGAYGYTF.

The CDR3 reads CSARVPSGVNNEQFF. The chain links TRBV20-1 to TRBJ2-1. The CDR3 is 15 residues long. The V gene's germline CDR1 is DFQATT and CDR2 SNEGSKA (reference sequence).

This rearrangement joins TRBV19 to TRBJ2-2; TCRdb outputs TRBD2, but without DNA this stays unchecked. The CDR3 contains 16 residues. The germline gives CDR1 LNHDA, CDR2 SQIVND (reference sequence). This CDR3 reads CASSMRQSRGTGELFF.

The chain recombines TRBV5-5 with TRBJ2-1; TCRdb lists TRBD2, though no DNA is available to test this call. Germline assignment: CDR1 SGHKS and CDR2 YYEKEE (reference sequence). This CDR3 is built from 15 residues. The CDR3: CASSLGGALYNEQFF.

The chain uses TRBV5-1 and TRBJ2-3; TCRdb outputs TRBD1, but without DNA this stays unchecked. Germline V lookup: CDR1 SGHRS, CDR2 YFSETQ. This CDR3 comprises 14 residues. This chain's CDR3 is CASNRDSPTDTQYF.

The chain has TRBV24-1 and TRBJ1-1; TCRdb selects TRBD1, and the lack of DNA leaves this call unchecked. Germline-derived CDR1 and CDR2 are KGHDR and SFDVKD. The CDR3 is 11 residues long. Here the CDR3 reads CATSASGMAFF.

This chain links TRBV7-9 with TRBJ2-7; the TCRdb call, TRBD1, lacks DNA for checking. Germline loops: CDR1 SEHNR, CDR2 FQNEAQ (reference sequence). The CDR3 loop spans 15 amino acids. CDR3 region: CASSLAGTGNDEQYF.

This rearrangement joins TRBV10-3 to TRBJ1-5; there is no DNA to check the TCRdb D call of TRBD1. Germline assignment: CDR1 ENHRY and CDR2 SYGVKD. The CDR3 is made up of 13 amino acids. CDR3: CATLGQVNQPQHF.

CDR3 loop: CASSLGAGTQYF. This chain joins TRBV7-7 and TRBJ2-3. The CDR3 has 12 amino acids. From germline, CDR1 is SSHAT and CDR2 FNYEAQ (reference sequence).

This chain joins TRBV20-1 and TRBJ2-1; the D call from TCRdb, TRBD1, cannot be confirmed without DNA. CDR3 length: 16 residues. The germline V gene encodes CDR1 DFQATT and CDR2 SNEGSKA (reference sequence). This chain's CDR3 is CSATLRQAASYNEQFF.

This CDR3 is CASSQTRDTAGNTIYF. This sequence joins TRBV4-1 and TRBJ1-3; TCRdb picks TRBD1, but there is no DNA to check that call. This CDR3 is 16 amino acids long. CDR1 is MGHRA, CDR2 YSYEKL, per germline.

CDR3 in amino acids: CSAVTSGYTGELFF. The chain carries TRBV20-1 and TRBJ2-2; without DNA, the TCRdb call of TRBD2 cannot be checked. The germline CDR1 and CDR2 sequences are DFQATT and SNEGSKA (reference sequence). There are 14 residues in the CDR3.

V and J are TRBV5-8 and TRBJ2-7. CDR3 size: 14 residues. Germline assignment: CDR1 SGHTS and CDR2 YDEGEE. This CDR3 is CASSLGQSLYEQYF. Together with reference TRBV5-8 and TRBJ2-7, the CDR3 gives the full variable domain: EAGVTQSPTHLIKTRGQQATLRCSPISGHTSVYWYQQALGLGLQFLLWYDEGEERNRGNFPPRFSGRQFPNYSSELNVNALELEDSALYLCASSLGQSLYEQYFGPGTRLTVT.

The genes are TRBV5-1 and TRBJ1-2. Germline assignment: CDR1 SGHRS and CDR2 YFSETQ. This CDR3 contains 14 residues. This CDR3 is CASSLGSTNYGYTF. Looking up the rest from reference TRBV5-1 and TRBJ1-2 gives the full variable domain: KAGVTQTPRYLIKTRGQQVTLSCSPISGHRSVSWYQQTPGQGLQFLFEYFSETQRNKGNFPGRFSGRQFSNSRSEMNVSTLELGDSALYLCASSLGSTNYGYTFGSGTRLTVV.

This rearrangement joins TRBV29-1 to TRBJ2-1; the TCRdb D gene call, TRBD1, has no DNA to confirm it. Germline CDR1 and CDR2: SQVTM and ANQGSEA. The CDR3 is made up of 13 amino acids. CDR3 sequence reads: CSVGQGAVYEQFF.

The J gene is TRBJ2-3, the V gene TRBV20-1; TCRdb's D gene call, TRBD2, goes unchecked for lack of DNA. The CDR3 runs 17 residues. Germline V gene lookup returns CDR1 DFQATT and CDR2 SNEGSKA (reference sequence). The CDR3 reads CSARDPRRGGHTDTQYF.